Here is one T cell receptor beta chain with its context. These data originate in a study of blood T cell repertoires in COVID-19. Germline CDR1 is LNHDA and CDR2 is SQIVND (reference sequence). V was pared by 3 bases and J by 10 bases, with 8 bases of the junction left unmatched. CDR3 length equals 14 residues. Assay: immunoSEQ multiplex PCR; the TCRdb copy retains only in-frame clones and omits some. The table has about 74,000 clones, under 85% seen once. This receptor was taken from a man between 65 and 85 years old with acute or convalescent COVID-19. The J gene is TRBJ2-5, the V gene TRBV19, with 10 bases that match TRBD1. Sequencing used peripheral blood. The CDR3 here is CASSILDRGKDQYF. In DNA, the CDR3 is TGTGCCAGTAGTATCTTGGACAGGGGGAAGGACCAGTACTTC.